This TCR beta chain was recovered during a study of blood T cell repertoires in COVID-19. J gave up 3 bases and V 5 bases, and 6 bases lay outside the gene matches. Germline lookup yields CDR1 LGHDT and CDR2 YNNKEL (reference sequence). The CDR3 extends over 14 amino acids. As handled by the study authors: Nucleated cell number was recorded as an estimate derived from reference gene primer amplification. The repertoire was sequenced with immunoSEQ multiplex PCR; TCRdb's copy has only in-frame clones and lacks some. D and trimming were read from the DNA, whereas the V and J calls and clone size are those reported in that table. The repertoire includes 350,000 to 450,000 clones, around 86% of them detected once, and 2.5% to 3.5% sits in the top ten.

Sequencing was done on a sample of peripheral blood. The gene calls are TRBV3-1 (or the pseudogene TRBV3-2) and TRBJ2-7; 8 positions match TRBD2. This receptor was identified in a human donor in a cohort sampled during active COVID-19. The CDR3 reads CASSETSEHYEQYF. The DNA of the CDR3 is TGTGCCAGCAGCGAGACTAGCGAACACTACGAGCAGTACTTC.